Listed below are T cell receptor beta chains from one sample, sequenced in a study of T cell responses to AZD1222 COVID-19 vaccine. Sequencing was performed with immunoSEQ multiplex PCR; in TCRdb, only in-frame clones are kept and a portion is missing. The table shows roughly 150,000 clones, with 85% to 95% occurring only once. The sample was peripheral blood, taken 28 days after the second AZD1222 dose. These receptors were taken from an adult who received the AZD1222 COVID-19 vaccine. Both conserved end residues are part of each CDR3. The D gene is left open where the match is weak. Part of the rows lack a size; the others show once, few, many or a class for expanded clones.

CDR3 DNA: TGTGCCAGCAGCTTACGCGGGAGGAATGAGCAGTTCTTC
CDR3 protein: CASSLRGRNEQFF
clone size: .
V gene: TRBV7-2
D gene: TRBD2
J gene: TRBJ2-1

CDR3 DNA: TGTGCCAGCAGTACCGGGACCCTACCACGGGGGAATTCACCCCTCCACTTT
CDR3 protein: CASSTGTLPRGNSPLHF
clone size: .
V gene: TRBV2
D gene: .
J gene: TRBJ1-6

CDR3 DNA: TGTGCCAGCACTTCGGTTCGCTCCTACAATGAGCAGTTCTTC
CDR3 protein: CASTSVRSYNEQFF
clone size: .
V gene: TRBV27
D gene: .
J gene: TRBJ2-1

CDR3 DNA: TGTGCCACCAGCCGGGAGGGGAGAAGAAGCTATGGCTACACCTTC
CDR3 protein: CATSREGRRSYGYTF
clone size: .
V gene: TRBV15
D gene: .
J gene: TRBJ1-2

CDR3 DNA: TGTGCCAGCAGCGTAGGTCTAATTCAAGATACGCAGTATTTT
CDR3 protein: CASSVGLIQDTQYF
clone size: once
V gene: TRBV9
D gene: .
J gene: TRBJ2-3

CDR3 DNA: TGTGCCAGCACCCTAGGCCAGCGCGGCTACACCTTC
CDR3 protein: CASTLGQRGYTF
clone size: .
V gene: TRBV3-1/TRBV3-2
D gene: .
J gene: TRBJ1-2

CDR3 DNA: TGTGCCAGCAGCCAAGTAGTTCCGGGAGGGGAAAAACTGTTTTTT
CDR3 protein: CASSQVVPGGEKLFF
clone size: once
V gene: TRBV4-2
D gene: .
J gene: TRBJ1-4

CDR3 DNA: TGTGCCAGCAGCCGGGCCAATGAGCAGTTCTTC
CDR3 protein: CASSRANEQFF
clone size: .
V gene: TRBV3-1/TRBV3-2
D gene: .
J gene: TRBJ2-1

CDR3 DNA: TGTGCCATCAGCTCAGGGCCTAGCACAGATACGCAGTATTTT
CDR3 protein: CAISSGPSTDTQYF
clone size: .
V gene: TRBV10-3
D gene: .
J gene: TRBJ2-3

CDR3 DNA: TGTGCCAGCAGTTCAATCCGTGGGGGGGCCTTACGTGGCGGGGAGCTGTTTTTT
CDR3 protein: CASSSIRGGALRGGELFF
clone size: .
V gene: TRBV27
D gene: .
J gene: TRBJ2-2

CDR3 DNA: TGTGCCACCAGCTGGGACAGGGTGGATAAGCCCCAGCATTTT
CDR3 protein: CATSWDRVDKPQHF
clone size: few
V gene: TRBV15
D gene: TRBD1
J gene: TRBJ1-5

CDR3 DNA: TGCGCCAGCAGCTCCTCCGGGACAGGGAACATTCAGTACTTC
CDR3 protein: CASSSSGTGNIQYF
clone size: .
V gene: TRBV5-1
D gene: TRBD1
J gene: TRBJ2-4

CDR3 DNA: TGTGCCAGCAGCCAAGCAGGGGGCGAGCAGTACTTC
CDR3 protein: CASSQAGGEQYF
clone size: .
V gene: TRBV3-1/TRBV3-2
D gene: TRBD1
J gene: TRBJ2-7

CDR3 DNA: TGTGCCAGCAGCGTAGATAACACCGGGGAGCTGTTTTTT
CDR3 protein: CASSVDNTGELFF
clone size: .
V gene: TRBV9
D gene: .
J gene: TRBJ2-2

CDR3 DNA: TGTGCCAGCAGCCCAAGGGGACAGGGCAATCAGCCCCAGCATTTT
CDR3 protein: CASSPRGQGNQPQHF
clone size: once
V gene: TRBV6-2/TRBV6-3
D gene: TRBD1
J gene: TRBJ1-5

CDR3 DNA: TGTGCCAGCAGCTTAACCCCACTAGCGGGAGTTCCGGGTGAGCAGTACTTC
CDR3 protein: CASSLTPLAGVPGEQYF
clone size: .
V gene: TRBV7-3
D gene: TRBD2
J gene: TRBJ2-7

CDR3 DNA: TGTGCCAGCAGCTTAGGGAACAGGGCGCAGAACACTGAAGCTTTCTTT
CDR3 protein: CASSLGNRAQNTEAFF
clone size: .
V gene: TRBV11-3
D gene: .
J gene: TRBJ1-1

CDR3 DNA: TGTGCCAGCCTGGTGGGACAGGGGAGGGAGCAGTACTTC
CDR3 protein: CASLVGQGREQYF
clone size: .
V gene: TRBV18
D gene: TRBD1
J gene: TRBJ2-7

CDR3 DNA: TGTGCCAGCAGCTTATTTCCGGGACAGCCTCGGGAGACCCAGTACTTC
CDR3 protein: CASSLFPGQPRETQYF
clone size: .
V gene: TRBV11-1
D gene: TRBD1
J gene: TRBJ2-5

CDR3 DNA: TGTGCCAGCAGCCGGGGGGCAACTAATGAAAAACTGTTTTTT
CDR3 protein: CASSRGATNEKLFF
clone size: .
V gene: TRBV7-2
D gene: .
J gene: TRBJ1-4

CDR3 DNA: TGCGCCAGCAGAGAAATGTCCGATACGCAGTATTTT
CDR3 protein: CASREMSDTQYF
clone size: .
V gene: TRBV5-1
D gene: .
J gene: TRBJ2-3

CDR3 DNA: TGCGCCAGCAGCTTGGTGGTCGGGGGCTACGAGCAGTACTTC
CDR3 protein: CASSLVVGGYEQYF
clone size: .
V gene: TRBV5-1
D gene: .
J gene: TRBJ2-7

CDR3 DNA: TGTGCCAGCAGTCGGGACCGGCCTAACTATGGCTACACCTTC
CDR3 protein: CASSRDRPNYGYTF
clone size: .
V gene: TRBV28
D gene: .
J gene: TRBJ1-2

CDR3 DNA: TGCGCCAGCAGTGACAGGGCCCCTTTATCGTCACCCCTCCACTTT
CDR3 protein: CASSDRAPLSSPLHF
clone size: .
V gene: TRBV10-1
D gene: .
J gene: TRBJ1-6

CDR3 DNA: TGTGCCAGCGTAGGCAGGGGCAGCTCCTATAATTCACCCCTCCACTTT
CDR3 protein: CASVGRGSSYNSPLHF
clone size: few
V gene: TRBV2
D gene: .
J gene: TRBJ1-6

CDR3 DNA: TGTGCCAGCAGCTTAGCCGGGACAGGCGAAGCTTTCTTT
CDR3 protein: CASSLAGTGEAFF
clone size: .
V gene: TRBV7-6
D gene: TRBD1
J gene: TRBJ1-1

CDR3 DNA: TGTGCCAGCAGCCCTGACAGGGGGCCGAGGAACACTGAAGCTTTCTTT
CDR3 protein: CASSPDRGPRNTEAFF
clone size: .
V gene: TRBV3-1/TRBV3-2
D gene: TRBD1
J gene: TRBJ1-1

CDR3 DNA: TGTGCCAGCTCACCCGACAGGGAAGGCTACACCTTC
CDR3 protein: CASSPDREGYTF
clone size: once
V gene: TRBV18
D gene: TRBD1
J gene: TRBJ1-2

CDR3 DNA: TGTGCCAGCTGGGACGCCTATGGCTACACCTTC
CDR3 protein: CASWDAYGYTF
clone size: .
V gene: TRBV27
D gene: .
J gene: TRBJ1-2

CDR3 DNA: TGTGCCAGCATGAGACAGGGGGGAACCGGGGAGCTGTTTTTT
CDR3 protein: CASMRQGGTGELFF
clone size: .
V gene: TRBV2
D gene: TRBD1
J gene: TRBJ2-2

CDR3 DNA: TGTGCCAGCATCCCACAGGGGGCCTTTGAAAAACTGTTTTTT
CDR3 protein: CASIPQGAFEKLFF
clone size: .
V gene: TRBV2
D gene: TRBD1
J gene: TRBJ1-4

CDR3 DNA: TGTGCCAGCAGTCTCGAAATTAGACTAGTTAAAAACAATGAGCAGTTCTTC
CDR3 protein: CASSLEIRLVKNNEQFF
clone size: .
V gene: TRBV7-2
D gene: .
J gene: TRBJ2-1

CDR3 DNA: TGTGCCTGCTATAGCGGAACCTACGAGCAGTACTTC
CDR3 protein: CACYSGTYEQYF
clone size: .
V gene: TRBV30
D gene: .
J gene: TRBJ2-7

CDR3 DNA: TGTGCCAGCAGCCAAGATTATTGGCCTAGCGGAAGCTACAATGAGCAGTTCTTC
CDR3 protein: CASSQDYWPSGSYNEQFF
clone size: .
V gene: TRBV4-2
D gene: TRBD2
J gene: TRBJ2-1

CDR3 DNA: TGTGCCAGTAGAGGACCGGGACTAGCGGAGCCAACTTCTAGCACAGATACGCAGTATTTT
CDR3 protein: CASRGPGLAEPTSSTDTQYF
clone size: .
V gene: TRBV19
D gene: TRBD2
J gene: TRBJ2-3

CDR3 DNA: TGTGCCAGCAGCTTAGGTTCGGCAGGTTATACGCAGTATTTT
CDR3 protein: CASSLGSAGYTQYF
clone size: once
V gene: TRBV7-9
D gene: .
J gene: TRBJ2-3

CDR3 DNA: TGCGCCAGCAGTGAGTCTCACCGAGATCAGCCCCAGCATTTT
CDR3 protein: CASSESHRDQPQHF
clone size: .
V gene: TRBV10-2
D gene: .
J gene: TRBJ1-5

CDR3 DNA: TGTGCCAGCAGTAAATCGGACAGGGTCAATCAGCCCCAGCATTTT
CDR3 protein: CASSKSDRVNQPQHF
clone size: few
V gene: TRBV2
D gene: TRBD1
J gene: TRBJ1-5

CDR3 DNA: TGTGCCAGCAGCTTGGGGGGGACAGGGACCGATGGCTACACCTTC
CDR3 protein: CASSLGGTGTDGYTF
clone size: .
V gene: TRBV5-4
D gene: TRBD1
J gene: TRBJ1-2

CDR3 DNA: TGTGCCAGTAGAAGGGCTGGGTTGTCAGGCGACACCGGGGAGCTGTTTTTT
CDR3 protein: CASRRAGLSGDTGELFF
clone size: .
V gene: TRBV19
D gene: .
J gene: TRBJ2-2

CDR3 DNA: TGTGCCAGCAGTTCCTCGACTAGCGGGGGCTACAATGAGCAGTTCTTC
CDR3 protein: CASSSSTSGGYNEQFF
clone size: .
V gene: TRBV28
D gene: TRBD2
J gene: TRBJ2-1

CDR3 DNA: TGTGCCAGTAGTATAGAATATTCAGTCGACACTGAAGCTTTCTTT
CDR3 protein: CASSIEYSVDTEAFF
clone size: .
V gene: TRBV19
D gene: .
J gene: TRBJ1-1

CDR3 DNA: TGTGCCACCAGTGACCCGACAGGAGTCGGCTACACCTTC
CDR3 protein: CATSDPTGVGYTF
clone size: once
V gene: TRBV24-1
D gene: .
J gene: TRBJ1-2

CDR3 DNA: TGTGCCAGCAGTTTAGCGGGGGGGAGGAGCACAGATACGCAGTATTTT
CDR3 protein: CASSLAGGRSTDTQYF
clone size: .
V gene: TRBV28
D gene: TRBD2
J gene: TRBJ2-3

CDR3 DNA: TGTGCCAGTACCGAACAAGGCCCGTTAACTCCGGGACGGCAGTACTTC
CDR3 protein: CASTEQGPLTPGRQYF
clone size: .
V gene: TRBV19
D gene: .
J gene: TRBJ2-7

CDR3 DNA: TGTGCCAGCTCACCAGGGACAGGGTACTACGAGCAGTACTTC
CDR3 protein: CASSPGTGYYEQYF
clone size: .
V gene: TRBV18
D gene: TRBD1
J gene: TRBJ2-7

CDR3 DNA: TGTGCCAGCTCACCTATCGCGTACACTGAAGCTTTCTTT
CDR3 protein: CASSPIAYTEAFF
clone size: .
V gene: TRBV18
D gene: .
J gene: TRBJ1-1

CDR3 DNA: TGTGCCAGCAGCCATCCCGGGGGGTGCGGGGGCCCCGGGGACGAGCAGTACTTC
CDR3 protein: CASSHPGGCGGPGDEQYF
clone size: .
V gene: TRBV21-1
D gene: .
J gene: TRBJ2-7

CDR3 DNA: TGTGCCTGGAGAAGGGGCGGGGCAGATACGCAGTATTTT
CDR3 protein: CAWRRGGADTQYF
clone size: .
V gene: TRBV30
D gene: .
J gene: TRBJ2-3

CDR3 DNA: TGTGCCAGCAGTTACAATGCGGGTGGAGATGGCTACACCTTC
CDR3 protein: CASSYNAGGDGYTF
clone size: .
V gene: TRBV6-5
D gene: .
J gene: TRBJ1-2

CDR3 DNA: TGTGCCAGCTCATTACGGACAGGGAATCAGCCCCAGCATTTT
CDR3 protein: CASSLRTGNQPQHF
clone size: .
V gene: TRBV18
D gene: TRBD1
J gene: TRBJ1-5

CDR3 DNA: TGTGCCAGCAGCTCCGGGACAGGGATCTACGAGCAGTACTTC
CDR3 protein: CASSSGTGIYEQYF
clone size: .
V gene: TRBV6-5
D gene: TRBD1
J gene: TRBJ2-7

CDR3 DNA: TGTGCCAGCAGCTTTATGGCTAATGAAAAACTGTTTTTT
CDR3 protein: CASSFMANEKLFF
clone size: .
V gene: TRBV7-9
D gene: .
J gene: TRBJ1-4

CDR3 DNA: TGCGCCAGCAGCTTTAGGCTAGTGTCCCACCAAGAGACCCAGTACTTC
CDR3 protein: CASSFRLVSHQETQYF
clone size: .
V gene: TRBV5-1
D gene: .
J gene: TRBJ2-5

CDR3 DNA: TGTGCCAGCCGAGCCATGGGGGTGGCTTTCTTT
CDR3 protein: CASRAMGVAFF
clone size: .
V gene: TRBV2
D gene: .
J gene: TRBJ1-1

CDR3 DNA: TGTGCCAGCGGTCGGGAGGGAAGGCCCTACGAGCAGTACTTC
CDR3 protein: CASGREGRPYEQYF
clone size: .
V gene: TRBV6-5
D gene: TRBD2
J gene: TRBJ2-7

CDR3 DNA: TGTGCCAGCAGCTCGGTGGGGGACAGCTCCTACGAGCAGTACTTC
CDR3 protein: CASSSVGDSSYEQYF
clone size: .
V gene: TRBV5-6
D gene: TRBD1
J gene: TRBJ2-7

CDR3 DNA: TGTGCCATCAGTGGGGCGGCGAACACTGAAGCTTTCTTT
CDR3 protein: CAISGAANTEAFF
clone size: .
V gene: TRBV10-3
D gene: .
J gene: TRBJ1-1

CDR3 DNA: TGTGCCAGCAGCGACAGGGGGCCAGGGTATGGCTACACCTTC
CDR3 protein: CASSDRGPGYGYTF
clone size: .
V gene: TRBV27
D gene: TRBD1
J gene: TRBJ1-2

CDR3 DNA: TGTGCCAGCAGCTTGCGGGGACTAGCGGGGGGGCGGTCAGATACGCAGTATTTT
CDR3 protein: CASSLRGLAGGRSDTQYF
clone size: once
V gene: TRBV5-6
D gene: TRBD2
J gene: TRBJ2-3